This T cell receptor beta chain was retrieved from a study of blood T cell repertoires in COVID-19. Only in-frame clones appear in the TCRdb table, and some are missing; sequencing was by immunoSEQ multiplex PCR. The sample comprises about 220,000 clones, less than 90% of which are singletons, and roughly 0.7% rests with the top ten. Trimming cost V 2 bases and J 4 bases, with 6 bases left between them. The V gene's germline CDR1 is MDHEN and CDR2 SYDVKM. The CDR3 runs 12 residues. A word on this clone: Other DNA sequences in the same sample also yield this CDR3.

The TCR originated in a man in his forties with acute or convalescent COVID-19. The chain combines TRBV28 with TRBJ2-7, with D perhaps matching TRBD1 (6 bases). The sample taken for sequencing was peripheral blood. The DNA for the CDR3 is TGTGCCAGCAGTTTACAGGGGTACGAGCAGTACTTC. This gives the protein CASSLQGYEQYF.